The clone carrying this T cell receptor (beta chain) has only one observation. This specimen comes from a study of T cell responses to AZD1222 COVID-19 vaccine. V dropped 5 bases and J dropped 6 bases, with 16 bases sitting between them. The CDR3 has 14 residues. Per germline, CDR1 MNHEY and CDR2 SMNVEV (reference sequence). Repertoires were generated with immunoSEQ multiplex PCR, while TCRdb's copy carries only in-frame clones and drops some. The table includes around 180,000 clones, 85% to 95% detected once. V usage is TRBV27 and J usage is TRBJ1-1; D may be TRBD1 (6 bases). The receptor was derived from an adult in good health. This material consisted of peripheral blood, taken on day 0 of AZD1222 vaccination. The CDR3 loop reads CASSLPDRSSEAFF. Written as DNA, the CDR3 is TGTGCCAGCAGTCTACCAGACAGGAGCTCTGAAGCTTTCTTT.